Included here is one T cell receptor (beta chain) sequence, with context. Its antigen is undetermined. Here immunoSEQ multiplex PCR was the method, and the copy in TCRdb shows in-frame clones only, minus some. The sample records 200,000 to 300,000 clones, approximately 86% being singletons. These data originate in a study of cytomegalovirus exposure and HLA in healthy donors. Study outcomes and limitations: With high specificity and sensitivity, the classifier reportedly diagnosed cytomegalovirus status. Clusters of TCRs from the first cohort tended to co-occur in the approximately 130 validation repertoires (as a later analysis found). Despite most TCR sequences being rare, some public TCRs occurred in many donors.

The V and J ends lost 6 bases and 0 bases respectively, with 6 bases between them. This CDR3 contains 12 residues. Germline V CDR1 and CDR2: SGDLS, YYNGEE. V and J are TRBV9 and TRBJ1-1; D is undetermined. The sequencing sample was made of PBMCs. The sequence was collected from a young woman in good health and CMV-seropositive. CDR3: CASNLMNTEAFF. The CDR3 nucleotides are TGTGCCAGCAACCTAATGAACACTGAAGCTTTCTTT.